This T cell receptor (beta chain) is drawn from a study of identical twins. Study conclusions and caveats: While abundant cord blood beta clonotypes carried fewer insertions, memory repertoires showed no such pattern.

Via MiXCR, TCRdb re-called the 5' RACE reads, giving one row per CDR3 protein. In the table there are 450,000 or so distinct CDR3 sequences, approximately 18% of which are singletons. This clonotype was detected many times. Its target is not known. This CDR3 spans 14 amino acids. The V gene lost 4 bases and the J gene lost 0 bases, with 8 bases spanning the gap. The clonotype comes from a man aged 45-65 years in good health. The rearrangement joins TRBV12-3 or TRBV12-4 to TRBJ2-3; the D gene could be TRBD1 or TRBD2 (5 bases each). The sequencing input was naive T cells sorted from blood. CDR3 DNA: TGTGCCAGCAGTTCCCGGGGCAGCACAGATACGCAGTATTTT. Translating it yields CASSSRGSTDTQYF.